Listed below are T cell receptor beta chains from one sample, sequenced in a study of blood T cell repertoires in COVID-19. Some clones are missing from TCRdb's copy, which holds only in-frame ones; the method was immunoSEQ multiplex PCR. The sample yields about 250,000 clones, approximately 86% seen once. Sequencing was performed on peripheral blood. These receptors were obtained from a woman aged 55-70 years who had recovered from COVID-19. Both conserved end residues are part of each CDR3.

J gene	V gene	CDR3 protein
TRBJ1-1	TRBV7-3	CASSLGLGGNTEAFF
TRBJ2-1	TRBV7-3	CASSLLAGRTHEQFF
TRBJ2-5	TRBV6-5	CASSPDRGRQETQYF
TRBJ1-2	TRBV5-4	CASSSGQARDYGYTF
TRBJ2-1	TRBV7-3	CASSSRGASGGDEQFF
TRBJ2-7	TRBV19	CASSELGTGGYEQYF
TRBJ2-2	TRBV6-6	CASSRTSGGNTGELFF
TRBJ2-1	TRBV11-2	CASSPLARGNEQFF
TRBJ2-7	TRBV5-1	CASSSGSSYEQYF
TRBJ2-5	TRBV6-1	CASRPGVQETQYF
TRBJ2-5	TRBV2	CASSEDRVSVTQYF
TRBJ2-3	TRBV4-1	CASSPQRGPADTQYF
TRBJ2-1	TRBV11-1	CASSPVEAGHNEQFF
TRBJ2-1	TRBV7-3	CASSLSHGGEQFF
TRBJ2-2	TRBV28	CASGRTGGYTGELFF
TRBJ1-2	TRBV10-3	CAISGGQGRRYTF